This TCR beta chain originates from a study of identifying expanded T cells in peripheral blood. Healthy donors had no documented immune events, such as infections, while sampled. The V gene's germline CDR1 is SGHRS and CDR2 YFSETQ. Trimming took 1 base from V and 6 from J, leaving 22 bases between them. The CDR3 spans 17 residues. Broader study findings: Clone count variance between approximately 2-week samples rose with total template count. Roughly 1.1 clones differed between technical replicates, versus around 15 and 19 over time.

A remark on this clone: As yet, its antigen is unknown.

Measured with immunoSEQ multiplex PCR; TCRdb has only the in-frame clones, and not every one. Of 91,000 or so clones in the sample, more than 70% were seen once. Sequences were obtained from blood. The chain couples TRBV5-1 to TRBJ1-1; D is perhaps TRBD1 (5 bases). This receptor was taken from a person between 18 and 69 years old in good health. The DNA for the CDR3 is TGCGCCAGCAGCTTGAATCCGTCGGGGACCCGGGGGGCTGAAGCTTTCTTT. This sequence encodes CASSLNPSGTRGAEAFF.